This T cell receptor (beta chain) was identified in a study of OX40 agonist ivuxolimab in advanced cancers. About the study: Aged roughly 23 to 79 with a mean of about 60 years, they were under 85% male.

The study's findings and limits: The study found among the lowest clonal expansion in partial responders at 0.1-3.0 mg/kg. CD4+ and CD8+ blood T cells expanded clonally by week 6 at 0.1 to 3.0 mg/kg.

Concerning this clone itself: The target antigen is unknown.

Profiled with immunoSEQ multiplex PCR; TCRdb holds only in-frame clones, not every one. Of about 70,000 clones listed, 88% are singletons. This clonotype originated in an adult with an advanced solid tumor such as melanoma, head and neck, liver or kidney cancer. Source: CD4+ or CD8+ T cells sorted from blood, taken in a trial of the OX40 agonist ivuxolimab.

CDR3 loop: CASSQDFEGIYGYTF. The CDR3 DNA sequence: TGTGCCAGCAGCCAAGATTTTGAAGGGATCTATGGCTACACCTTC. The rearrangement links TRBV4-2 to TRBJ1-2; unclear D gene. V shed 0 bases and J shed 4 bases, with 12 bases lying between them. Germline V lookup: CDR1 LGHNA, CDR2 YNFKEQ. This CDR3 has 15 residues.